A selection of T cell receptor beta chains follows, all from one sample in a study of cytomegalovirus exposure and HLA in healthy donors. Method: immunoSEQ multiplex PCR; TCRdb's copy keeps in-frame clones and lacks some. The profile covers around 110,000 clones, with about 79% appearing a single time and about 4.5% taken by the ten largest. The sample taken for sequencing was PBMCs. These receptors were obtained from a man aged 30 to 39 in good health and CMV-seropositive. Both conserved end residues are trimmed from each CDR3. Clone size is shown for a subset of rows, as once, few, many or a class of expanded clone.

.,TRBV4-2,13,ASSLQGFSNQPQH
.,TRBV5-5,14,ASSLSRAGANYGYT
.,TRBV6-1,8,ASSYYGYT
.,TRBV28,11,ASSSLTSQKLF
.,TRBV29-1,12,SVSPGLAGNTIY
.,TRBV9,14,ASSPPSGGATDTQY
.,TRBV5-1,12,ASSLQGSEETQY
.,TRBV28,12,ASSSPGLGDTQY
.,TRBV13,13,ASSATGSMNTEAF
few,TRBV7-8,11,ASSSGLSETQY
.,TRBV18,13,ASSQGLAGDYEQF
.,TRBV9,14,ASSRGLAGAGETQY
.,TRBV7-3,14,ASSPNLAVSYNEQF
.,TRBV2,11,ASSEGRVYEQY
.,TRBV7-2,10,ASSSPQQGPD
.,TRBV27,13,ASSYRTGAVAGYT
.,TRBV29-1,12,SAESTGSTDTQY
.,TRBV10-3,12,AISEGENQETQY
.,TRBV7-9,12,SSSETRYTGELF
.,TRBV11-3,10,ASSQQGYGYT
once,TRBV6-5,13,ASSSTFSGANGLT
.,TRBV28,13,ASSFWGQGGQPQH
.,TRBV19,15,ASSMIIRRSSYNEQF
few,TRBV7-9,13,ASSPKLRLGNEQF
.,TRBV7-3,13,ASRPSGGSTDTQY
.,TRBV7-6,13,ASSPTSSGANVLT
.,TRBV7-6,17,ASSLDGSGGVIAKNIQY
.,TRBV9,12,ASSDLTGRNSQY
.,TRBV6-1,13,ASSEADGEEEKLF